Included here is one T cell receptor beta chain sequence, with context. Its matching antigen is unknown. Other DNA sequences of this sample code for an identical CDR3. PCR employed 60 Vbeta and 13 Jbeta primers. TCRdb's table, derived via immunoSEQ multiplex PCR, lists solely in-frame clones and lacks some. The sample carries tens of thousands of clones, around 67% recorded once. The entry originates in a study of cytomegalovirus exposure and HLA in healthy donors. CDR1 and CDR2 from the germline V gene are MNHEY and SVGAGI. The CDR3 totals 16 residues. J lost 0 bases, V lost 3 bases, and 6 bases had no gene match. Study-wide findings and caveats: Sequencing likely caused a cluster of highly shared sequence variants. Cytomegalovirus association was listed for 150 or so TCR beta chains.

The genes are TRBV6-5 and TRBJ2-7, with 9 nucleotides matching TRBD1. The material sequenced was PBMCs. This TCR was recovered from a woman in her 50s in good health and CMV-seropositive. CDR3 residues: CASSYSRTGDSYEQYF. For the CDR3, the DNA is TGTGCCAGCAGTTATTCTAGGACAGGGGACTCCTACGAGCAGTACTTC.